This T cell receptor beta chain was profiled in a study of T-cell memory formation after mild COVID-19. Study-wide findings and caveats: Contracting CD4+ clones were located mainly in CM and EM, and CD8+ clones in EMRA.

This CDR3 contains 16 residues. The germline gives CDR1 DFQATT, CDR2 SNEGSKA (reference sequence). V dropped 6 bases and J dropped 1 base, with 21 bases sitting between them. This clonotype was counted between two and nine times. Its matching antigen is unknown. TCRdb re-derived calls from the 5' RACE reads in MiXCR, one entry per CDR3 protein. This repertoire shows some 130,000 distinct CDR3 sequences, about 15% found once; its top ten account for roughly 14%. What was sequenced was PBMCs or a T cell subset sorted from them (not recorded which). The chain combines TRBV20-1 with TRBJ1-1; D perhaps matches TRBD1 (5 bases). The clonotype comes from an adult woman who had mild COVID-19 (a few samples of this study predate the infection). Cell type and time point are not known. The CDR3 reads CSARLGGGRGNTEAFF. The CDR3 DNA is TGCAGTGCCAGGCTCGGTGGGGGGAGAGGGAACACTGAAGCTTTCTTT.